These 22 T cell receptor beta chains were all obtained from the same sample, sequenced in a study of identical twins. One entry per CDR3 protein, called by TCRdb with MiXCR from the 5' RACE reads. The table shows more than 1.5 million distinct CDR3 sequences, with under 35% occurring only once. The sequencing input was cord blood. All receptors derive from a newborn girl in good health.

This chain uses TRBV7-2 with TRBJ1-2, with TRBD1 matching over 7 bases. The V gene end was trimmed by 1 base and the J gene end by 6 bases; junction bases not matched to a gene: 11. The CDR3 spans 16 residues. Germline assignment: CDR1 SGHTA and CDR2 FQGNSA. Here the CDR3 reads CASSLDFDRDGDGYTF. The CDR3 region has the DNA TGTGCCAGCAGCTTAGATTTTGACAGGGATGGAGATGGCTACACCTTC.

V and J are TRBV6-6 and TRBJ1-1; TRBD1 aligns across 7 bases. This CDR3 region has 16 residues. V dropped 2 bases and J dropped 5; count of bases not matched to a gene: 11. Germline assignment: CDR1 MNHNY and CDR2 SVGAGI (reference sequence). The CDR3 protein is CASSYRRNRGRTEAFF. The CDR3 nucleotides are TGTGCCAGCAGTTACCGGCGGAACAGGGGACGGACTGAAGCTTTCTTT.

Only a few counts were recorded for this clonotype. The V call is TRBV6-5, the J call TRBJ2-3, with D possibly being TRBD2 (6 bases). V was pared by 2 bases and J by 4 bases, with 13 bases between. The CDR3 length is 15 residues. Germline CDR1 reads MNHEY; CDR2 reads SVGAGI. Written as DNA, the CDR3 is TGTGCCAGCAGTTACCATTTGACGGGGGCAGATACGCAGTATTTT. Protein product: CASSYHLTGADTQYF.

This chain joins TRBV20-1 and TRBJ1-3; D uncertain. Trimming shortened V by 8 bases and J by 4 bases, and 15 bases separated the two germline ends. The length of the CDR3 is 13 residues. CDR1 is DFQATT and CDR2 is SNEGSKA in the germline V gene (reference sequence). The CDR3 loop is CSQKPISGNTIYF. In DNA form, the CDR3 reads TGCAGTCAAAAACCAATCTCCGGAAACACCATATATTTT.

The chain combines TRBV4-1 with TRBJ1-1; 9 nucleotides agree with TRBD1. This CDR3 comprises 15 residues. Germline V gene data show CDR1 as MGHRA and CDR2 as YSYEKL. V trimming: 1 base; J trimming: 6 bases; junction bases outside the gene matches: 6. CDR3 region: CASSQAGTGRPEAFF. The CDR3 nucleotides are TGCGCCAGCAGCCAAGCAGGGACAGGGAGGCCTGAAGCTTTCTTT.

This clonotype was recorded at least ten times. The chain uses TRBV29-1 and TRBJ1-5; TRBD1 might be the D (6 bases). Germline CDR1 is SQVTM and CDR2 is ANQGSEA. The CDR3 covers 12 residues. The V end lost 4 bases, the J end lost 6 bases, and 10 bases lay between the germline ends. CDR3 sequence: CSVAGVGQPQHF. In nucleotides, the CDR3 is TGCAGCGTTGCAGGGGTCGGTCAGCCCCAGCATTTT.

The table lists this clonotype with a few counts. The chain is built from TRBV24-1 and TRBJ1-4, with no clear D. The germline V gene encodes CDR1 KGHDR and CDR2 SFDVKD. The CDR3 length is 13 residues. The V end was cut by 5 bases, the J end by 3 bases, with 6 bases between. In nucleotides, the CDR3 is TGTGCCACCAGTGGTAGTGCTAATGAAAAACTGTTTTTT. The encoded protein is CATSGSANEKLFF.

This clonotype was recorded a few times. The chain joins TRBV6-1 to TRBJ2-3; 7 bases are a match to TRBD1. The V and J ends lost 8 bases and 2 bases, in that order; junction bases with no gene match: 7. The CDR3 runs 14 residues. The germline CDR1 and CDR2 sequences are MNHNS and SASEGT. Written as DNA, the CDR3 is TGTGCCAGCTCACCGACAGGGACCACAGATACGCAGTATTTT. This gives the protein CASSPTGTTDTQYF.

V usage is TRBV25-1 and J usage is TRBJ2-1, with D unclear. Germline V gives CDR1 MGHDK, CDR2 SYGVNS. V was trimmed by 2 bases and J by 0 bases, leaving 14 bases between them. There are 17 residues in the CDR3. The CDR3 DNA sequence: TGTGCCAGCAGTGAAAGGCCGGACCTCTCCTCCTACAATGAGCAGTTCTTC. This encodes CASSERPDLSSYNEQFF.

A note on this clonotype: Possible read error: a much larger clone is one base away. Here the CDR3 DNA reads TGTGCCAGCAGTTACAATGAGGGTTCCTACGAGCAGTACTTC. Its translation is CASSYNEGSYEQYF. The J gene is TRBJ2-7, the V gene TRBV6-5; D is perhaps TRBD2 (5 bases). CDR3 length equals 14 residues. The germline V gene has CDR1 MNHEY and CDR2 SVGAGI. Trimming stripped 2 bases from V and 1 base from J, with 9 bases between.

This clonotype was counted between two and nine times. The rearrangement joins TRBV12-3 or TRBV12-4 to TRBJ1-4; maybe TRBD1 (6 bases). Trimming stripped 3 bases from V and 8 bases from J, with 13 bases between. This CDR3 is built from 14 residues. DNA of the CDR3: TGTGCCAGCAGTTTGACCCAGGGGCGAGAAAAACTGTTTTTT. This codes for CASSLTQGREKLFF.

This clonotype was observed many times. This sequence joins TRBV24-1 and TRBJ2-7, with D perhaps given as TRBD1 or TRBD2 (5 bases each). V was shortened by 4 bases and J by 3 bases, with 6 bases between the two germline ends. This CDR3 is 12 amino acids long. Germline V gene lookup returns CDR1 KGHDR and CDR2 SFDVKD. In DNA form, the CDR3 reads TGTGCCACCAGTGAGAGGGGCTACGAGCAGTACTTC. As protein: CATSERGYEQYF.

The genes are TRBV12-3 or TRBV12-4 and TRBJ2-1, with D perhaps TRBD2 (6 bases). CDR3 length: 15 residues. With 7 bases removed from V and 1 base from J, the gap between germline ends came to 14 bases. CDR3 sequence: CASTRDSESYNEQFF. As DNA, the CDR3 is TGTGCCAGCACCAGGGACTCCGAGTCCTACAATGAGCAGTTCTTC.

The chain combines TRBV7-9 with TRBJ2-7; 8 bases align to TRBD2. Germline loops: CDR1 SEHNR, CDR2 FQNEAQ (reference sequence). CDR3 length equals 15 residues. Losses at the gene ends were 3 bases for V and 1 base for J; bases not matched to a gene: 5. The CDR3 spells CASSFARGGSYEQYF. CDR3 coding DNA: TGTGCCAGCAGCTTCGCCCGGGGGGGGTCCTACGAGCAGTACTTC.

The sample holds a few counts of this clonotype. This chain joins TRBV24-1 and TRBJ1-5, with no clear D. This CDR3 is 14 amino acids long. The germline gives CDR1 KGHDR, CDR2 SFDVKD. The ends were cut back, 6 bases at V and 4 bases at J, with 12 bases in the middle. The CDR3 bases are TGTGCCACCAGTCCAAAGACTCTGAATCAGCCCCAGCATTTT. It codes for CATSPKTLNQPQHF.

The chain carries TRBV5-1 and TRBJ2-3, with 9 bases matching TRBD2. Germline V CDR1 and CDR2: SGHRS, YFSETQ. The CDR3 contains 15 residues. V lost 6 bases to trimming and J lost 6 bases; unmatched junction nucleotides: 11. In nucleotides, the CDR3 is TGCGCCAGCACCCCGGGACTAGCTTTTCGCGATACGCAGTATTTT. Translated, it gives CASTPGLAFRDTQYF.

V gene TRBV19 combines with J gene TRBJ2-7, with 12 bases lining up with TRBD2. The CDR3 length is 15 residues. The germline V gene has CDR1 LNHDA and CDR2 SQIVND (reference sequence). J gave up 4 bases and V 1 base, and 2 bases lay outside the gene matches. CDR3 sequence: CASSIGLAGVYEQYF. The CDR3, as DNA: TGTGCCAGTAGTATAGGACTAGCGGGAGTTTACGAGCAGTACTTC.

This clonotype has just a few counts. The chain joins TRBV18 to TRBJ2-7, with 7 bases aligning to TRBD2. CDR1 is KGHSH, CDR2 LQKENI, per germline. Trimming removed 6 bases from V and 2 bases from J; junction bases left unmatched: 4. The CDR3 consists of 13 residues. The CDR3 DNA reads TGTGCCAGCTCGGGGGGGGTGACCTACGAGCAGTACTTC. Amino acids: CASSGGVTYEQYF.

This clonotype was recorded a few times. The chain is built from TRBV12-3 or TRBV12-4 and TRBJ1-4, with 7 bases lining up with TRBD1. CDR3 length equals 13 residues. J gave up 8 bases and V 8 bases, and 8 bases lay outside the gene matches. The CDR3 nucleotides are TGTGCCAGCGCCAGGGGGATGGGGGAAAAACTGTTTTTT. Protein: CASARGMGEKLFF.

The chain joins TRBV4-1 to TRBJ1-4, with 7 bases lining up with TRBD1. CDR1 is MGHRA and CDR2 is YSYEKL in the germline V gene. V trimming: 1 base; J trimming: 5 bases; junction bases outside the gene matches: 7. This CDR3 comprises 16 residues. The CDR3 DNA reads TGCGCCAGCAGCCAAGTACCCGGGACAGTAAATGAAAAACTGTTTTTT. Translating it yields CASSQVPGTVNEKLFF.

This clonotype appeared a few times. The V call is TRBV28, the J call TRBJ1-3; D may be TRBD1 (5 bases). With 4 bases removed from V and 2 bases from J, the gap between germline ends came to 15 bases. From germline, CDR1 is MDHEN and CDR2 SYDVKM. The CDR3 sequence is 16 residues long. Written as DNA, the CDR3 is TGTGCCAGCAGTTCCCCAACAAGGGGCGCTGGAAACACCATATATTTT. Encoded protein: CASSSPTRGAGNTIYF.

This clonotype was seen a handful of times. The V call is TRBV3-1, the J call TRBJ1-6, with 9 bases aligning to TRBD1. Germline CDR1 is LGHDT and CDR2 is YNNKEL (reference sequence). This CDR3 region has 16 residues. V was clipped by 4 bases and J by 9 bases; unmatched bases: 10. This CDR3 reads CASSRPSQGAGSPLHF. The CDR3 DNA reads TGTGCCAGCAGCCGACCGTCACAGGGGGCGGGTTCACCCCTCCACTTT.